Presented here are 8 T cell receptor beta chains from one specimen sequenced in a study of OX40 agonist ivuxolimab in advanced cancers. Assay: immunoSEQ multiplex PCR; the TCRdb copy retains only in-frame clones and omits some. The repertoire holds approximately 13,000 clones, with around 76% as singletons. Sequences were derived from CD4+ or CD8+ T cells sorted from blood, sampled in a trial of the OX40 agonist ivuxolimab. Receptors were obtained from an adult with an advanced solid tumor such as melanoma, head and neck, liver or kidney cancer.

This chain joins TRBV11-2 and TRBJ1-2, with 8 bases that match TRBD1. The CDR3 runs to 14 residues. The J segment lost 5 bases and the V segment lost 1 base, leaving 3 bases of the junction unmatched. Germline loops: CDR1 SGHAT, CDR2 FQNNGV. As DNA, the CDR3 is TGTGCCAGCAGCTTAGGGACAGGGATTTATGGCTACACCTTC. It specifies CASSLGTGIYGYTF. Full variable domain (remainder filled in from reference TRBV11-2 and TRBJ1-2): EAGVAQSPRYKIIEKRQSVAFWCNPISGHATLYWYQQILGQGPKLLIQFQNNGVVDDSQLPKDRFSAERLKGVDSTLKIQPAKLEDSAVYLCASSLGTGIYGYTFGSGTRLTVV.

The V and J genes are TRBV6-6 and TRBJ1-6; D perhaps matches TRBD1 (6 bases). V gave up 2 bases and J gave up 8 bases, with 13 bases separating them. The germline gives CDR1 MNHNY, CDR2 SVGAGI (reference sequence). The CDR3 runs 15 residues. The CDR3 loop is CASSYVGRGDSPLHF. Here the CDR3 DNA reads TGTGCCAGCAGTTACGTAGGCAGGGGTGATTCACCCCTCCACTTT.

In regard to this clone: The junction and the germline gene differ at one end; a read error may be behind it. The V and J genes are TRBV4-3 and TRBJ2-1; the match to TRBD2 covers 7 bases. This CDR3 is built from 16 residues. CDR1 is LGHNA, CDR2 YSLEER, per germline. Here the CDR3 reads CANSPGRGGFLDEQFF. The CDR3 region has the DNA TGCGCCAACAGCCCAGGACGCGGGGGTTTTCTCGATGAGCAGTTCTTC.

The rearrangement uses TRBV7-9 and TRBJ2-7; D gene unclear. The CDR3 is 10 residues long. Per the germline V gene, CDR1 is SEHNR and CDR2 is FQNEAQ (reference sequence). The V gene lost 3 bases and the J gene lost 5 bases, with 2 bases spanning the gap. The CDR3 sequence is CASSFDEQYF. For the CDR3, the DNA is TGTGCCAGCAGCTTCGACGAGCAGTACTTC.

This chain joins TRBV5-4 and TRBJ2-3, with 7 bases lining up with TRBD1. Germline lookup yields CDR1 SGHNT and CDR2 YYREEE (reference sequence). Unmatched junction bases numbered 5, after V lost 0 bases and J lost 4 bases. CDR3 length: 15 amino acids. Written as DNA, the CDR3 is TGTGCCAGCAGCTTGGCCAGAGGGGGCGCAGATACGCAGTATTTT. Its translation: CASSLARGGADTQYF.

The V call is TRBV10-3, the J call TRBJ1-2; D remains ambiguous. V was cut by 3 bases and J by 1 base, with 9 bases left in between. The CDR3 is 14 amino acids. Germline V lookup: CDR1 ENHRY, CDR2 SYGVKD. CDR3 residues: CAISDSYLNYGYTF. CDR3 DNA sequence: TGTGCCATCAGTGACAGCTACCTTAACTATGGCTACACCTTC.

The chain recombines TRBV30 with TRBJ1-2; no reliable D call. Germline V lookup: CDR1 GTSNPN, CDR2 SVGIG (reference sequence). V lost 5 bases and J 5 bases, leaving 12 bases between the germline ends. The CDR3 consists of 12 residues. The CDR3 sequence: CAWFSGVYGYTF. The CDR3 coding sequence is TGTGCCTGGTTCTCGGGAGTTTATGGCTACACCTTC.

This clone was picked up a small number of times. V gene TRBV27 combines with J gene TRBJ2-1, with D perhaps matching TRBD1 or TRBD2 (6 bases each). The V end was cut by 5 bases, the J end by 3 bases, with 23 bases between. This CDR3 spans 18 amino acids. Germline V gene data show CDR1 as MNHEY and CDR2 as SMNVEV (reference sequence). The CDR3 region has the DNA TGTGCCAGCAGTCCCAACCCTGGGGGGCTTGGACACTACAATGAGCAGTTCTTC. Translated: CASSPNPGGLGHYNEQFF.